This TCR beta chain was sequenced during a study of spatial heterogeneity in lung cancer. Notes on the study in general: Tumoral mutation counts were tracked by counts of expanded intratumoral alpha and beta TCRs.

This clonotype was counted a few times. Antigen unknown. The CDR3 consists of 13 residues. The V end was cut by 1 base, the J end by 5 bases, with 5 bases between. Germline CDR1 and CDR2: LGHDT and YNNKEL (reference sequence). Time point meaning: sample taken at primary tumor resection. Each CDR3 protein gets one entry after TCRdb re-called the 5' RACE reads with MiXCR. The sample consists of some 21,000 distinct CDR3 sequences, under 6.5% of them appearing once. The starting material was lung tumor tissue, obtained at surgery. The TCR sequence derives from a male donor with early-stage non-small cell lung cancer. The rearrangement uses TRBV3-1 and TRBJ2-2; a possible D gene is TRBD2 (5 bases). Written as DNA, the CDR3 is TGTGCCAGCAGCCAAGGAGGGACCGGGGAGCTGTTTTTT. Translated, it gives CASSQGGTGELFF.